The text below deals with one T cell receptor beta chain. Its cognate antigen is unknown. TCRdb independently ran MiXCR on the reads; one entry per CDR3 protein. The top ten hold more than 11% of the sample, which has fewer than 300,000 distinct CDR3 sequences, roughly 25% seen once. The sample originates from a study of T cell repertoires in cytomegalovirus infection. Study background: TCR beta signatures that were public indicated CMV infection and matching HLA type.

The germline V gene has CDR1 MNHNY and CDR2 SVGAGI (reference sequence). This CDR3 is built from 17 residues. J gave up 2 bases and V 0 bases, and 10 bases lay outside the gene matches. Broader study findings: The ex vivo response showed dominance by HLA-C-restricted CMV-specific TCR beta clonotypes. Summed frequency of shared TCR beta families picked out CMV carriers who also had the relevant HLA.

This TCR was sampled from a human donor in good health (CMV status not recorded). Some clones in this sample may be carry-over from other donors' samples. Sequences were obtained from PBMCs. This chain joins TRBV6-6 and TRBJ2-7; TRBD2 matches at 7 bases. CDR3 loop: CASSYSTGGRSPYEQYF. The CDR3 DNA reads TGTGCCAGCAGTTACTCGACGGGGGGACGTTCCCCCTACGAGCAGTACTTC.